This is a list of T cell receptor beta chains from one sample in a study of T cell repertoires in cytomegalovirus infection. MiXCR was run by TCRdb on the reads, yielding one entry per CDR3 protein. The sample shows about 300,000 distinct CDR3 sequences, roughly 25% of them seen only once. Sequenced: PBMCs. These receptor sequences come from a human donor in good health (CMV status not recorded). Some clones in this sample may be carry-over from other donors' samples. CDR3s include the opening cysteine and the closing phenylalanine or tryptophan. The D gene is left open where the match is weak. A clone size is listed for some rows: how often the clone was seen (once, few, many), or a class if it is expanded.

clone_size,v_call,d_call,j_call,cdr3_nt,cdr3_aa
-,TRBV5-1,-,TRBJ2-7,TGCGCCAGCAGCAAACGGACCGAGAGCGTTACGTCCTACGAGCAGTACTTC,CASSKRTESVTSYEQYF
many,TRBV7-2,TRBD1,TRBJ1-4,TGTGCCAGCAGCCGGGACAGAGCTAATGAAAAACTGTTTTTT,CASSRDRANEKLFF
-,TRBV18,-,TRBJ1-2,TGTGCCAGCTCACCATCGGGGGGCCGGGGCTACACCTTC,CASSPSGGRGYTF
many,TRBV7-9,-,TRBJ2-7,TGTGCCAGCAGCTCACGAGGGACTGGAAGTTACGAGCAGTACTTC,CASSSRGTGSYEQYF
few,TRBV7-4,-,TRBJ2-1,TGTGCCAGCAGCTTAGGGATGAGCTCCTACAATGAGCAGTTCTTC,CASSLGMSSYNEQFF
-,TRBV7-9,TRBD2,TRBJ2-1,TGTGCCAGCAGCTTAGAGACTAGCAGCGAGCAGTTCTTC,CASSLETSSEQFF
few,TRBV12-3/TRBV12-4,TRBD1,TRBJ2-7,TGTGCCAGCAGTCTGACAGGGGGCTTGTACGAGCAGTACTTC,CASSLTGGLYEQYF
few,TRBV20-1,-,TRBJ2-7,TGCAGTGCTAGAGATCGGAGGGGAATCTACGAGCAGTACTTC,CSARDRRGIYEQYF
-,TRBV12-3/TRBV12-4,TRBD2,TRBJ2-5,TGTGCCAGCAGTTTACTAGCGGAAGAGACCCAGTCCTTC,CASSLLAEETQSF
few,TRBV27,TRBD1,TRBJ2-7,TGTGCCAGCAGTTCCCGACAGGGCCACTTCTCCTACGAGCAGTACTTC,CASSSRQGHFSYEQYF
few,TRBV5-1,TRBD2,TRBJ2-1,TGCGCCAGCAGCTTGGAACCCAGCGGGGGGGCCAATGAGCAGTTCTTC,CASSLEPSGGANEQFF
-,TRBV20-1,TRBD2,TRBJ2-3,TGCAGTGCTAGCTCCCTTAGCGGGAGGTGGGCAGATACGCAGTATTTT,CSASSLSGRWADTQYF